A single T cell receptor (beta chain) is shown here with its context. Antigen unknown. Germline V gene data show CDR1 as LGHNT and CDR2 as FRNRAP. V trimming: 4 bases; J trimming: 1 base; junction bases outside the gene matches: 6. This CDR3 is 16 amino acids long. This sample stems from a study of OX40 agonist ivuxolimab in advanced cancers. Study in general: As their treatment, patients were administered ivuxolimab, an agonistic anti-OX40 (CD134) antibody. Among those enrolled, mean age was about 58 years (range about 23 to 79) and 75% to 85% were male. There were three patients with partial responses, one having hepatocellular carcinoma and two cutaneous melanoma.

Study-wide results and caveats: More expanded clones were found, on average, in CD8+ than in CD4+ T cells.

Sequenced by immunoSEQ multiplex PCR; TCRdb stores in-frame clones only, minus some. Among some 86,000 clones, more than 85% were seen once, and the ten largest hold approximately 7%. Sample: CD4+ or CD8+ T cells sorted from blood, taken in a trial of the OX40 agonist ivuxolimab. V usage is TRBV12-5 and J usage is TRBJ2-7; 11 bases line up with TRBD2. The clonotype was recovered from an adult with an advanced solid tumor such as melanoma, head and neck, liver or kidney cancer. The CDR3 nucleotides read TGTGCTAGTGGTTCCTCTGGGACTAGCGGATCCTACGAGCAGTACTTC. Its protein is CASGSSGTSGSYEQYF.